This T cell receptor beta chain stems from a study of blood T cell repertoires in COVID-19. Per germline, CDR1 SGDLS and CDR2 YYNGEE. The CDR3 has 15 residues. V was cut by 0 bases and J by 5 bases, with 14 bases left in between. Here immunoSEQ multiplex PCR was the method, and the copy in TCRdb shows in-frame clones only, minus some. This table has more than 250,000 clones, more than 75% appearing once. This TCR derives from a man aged 45-60 years with active or convalescent COVID-19. Sequenced: peripheral blood. The genes are TRBV9 and TRBJ1-1, with D tentatively TRBD1 (6 bases). CDR3 in amino acids: CASSVAHKGGTEAFF. CDR3 DNA sequence: TGTGCCAGCAGCGTAGCTCATAAGGGGGGGACTGAAGCTTTCTTT.